This T cell receptor (beta chain) comes out of a study of OX40 agonist ivuxolimab in advanced cancers. Study-wide background: Across the patients, intravenous ivuxolimab was delivered every 2 weeks at 0.01 to 10 mg/kg.

The table came from immunoSEQ multiplex PCR; TCRdb's copy has only in-frame clones and leaves some out. Of 45,000 or so clones in the sample, roughly 80% were seen once. As regards this clone: Its specificity is not known.

This CDR3 region has 13 residues. The germline V and J ends were trimmed by 5 bases and 7 bases, with 12 bases remaining between them. Per the germline V gene, CDR1 is KGHSH and CDR2 is LQKENI. Study observations and caveats: Among the nonresponders, some also had low normalized T-cell clonal expansion.

Prior autoimmune disease or systemic immunosuppression barred patients. Baseline was the first blood sampling point, followed by cycle 4 day 1 and cycle 7 day 1. V usage is TRBV18 and J usage is TRBJ2-1; D is possibly TRBD1 (7 bases). The material was CD4+ or CD8+ T cells sorted from blood, obtained in a trial of the OX40 agonist ivuxolimab. This TCR came from an adult with an advanced solid tumor such as melanoma, head and neck, liver or kidney cancer. CDR3 sequence (DNA): TGTGCCAGCTCAACGACAGGGAGGAATGAGCAGTTCTTC. This encodes CASSTTGRNEQFF.